The rows below give T cell receptor beta chains drawn from one sample of a study of blood T cell repertoires in COVID-19. Data came from immunoSEQ multiplex PCR; TCRdb stores just in-frame clones and leaves some out. The sample lists around 68,000 clones; around 80% were seen once. The sample was peripheral blood. The receptors were gathered from a human donor in a cohort sampled during active COVID-19. Each CDR3 is given with its conserved first and last residue. Fields, in order: D gene, J gene, clone size, V gene, CDR3 DNA, CDR3 protein. A D gene is named only where the DNA matches it firmly. The listing skips clone size in some rows; elsewhere it reads once, few, many or a size class.

>-|TRBJ1-1|-|TRBV6-5
TGTGCCAGCAGTTACTCGACGGTGGGGGGGTTAGGCGAAGCTTTCTTT
CASSYSTVGGLGEAFF
>TRBD1|TRBJ1-1|-|TRBV25-1
TGTGCCAGCAGTGAACAGGGGGCGAACACTGAAGCTTTCTTT
CASSEQGANTEAFF
>TRBD1|TRBJ2-5|-|TRBV4-2
TGTGCCAGCAGCCAAGAGTGGACAGGGCAAGAGACCCAGTACTTC
CASSQEWTGQETQYF
>-|TRBJ2-3|-|TRBV27
TGTGCCAGCGGCCGGGACTCCACTGGGGGCACAGATACGCAGTATTTT
CASGRDSTGGTDTQYF
>-|TRBJ1-2|-|TRBV20-1
TGCAGTGCTAGGCCCGCGGGCTACACCTTC
CSARPAGYTF
>TRBD1|TRBJ1-2|-|TRBV6-5
TGTGCCAGCAGCGTAGGGACAGACCATGGCTACACCTTC
CASSVGTDHGYTF
>-|TRBJ2-7|-|TRBV6-5
TGTGCCAGCAGCCCAGGGGTTGGGGACGAGCAGTACTTC
CASSPGVGDEQYF
>-|TRBJ2-3|-|TRBV6-2/TRBV6-3
TGTGCCAGCAGTTACCAGACTCGCACAGATACGCAGTATTTT
CASSYQTRTDTQYF
>-|TRBJ2-7|-|TRBV28
TGTGCCAGCAGTTTACAGGGTAATTCTAACGAGCAGTACTTC
CASSLQGNSNEQYF
>TRBD1|TRBJ1-2|few|TRBV5-4
TGTGCCAGCAGCGCACAGGGGGCAGCGGAAGGCTACACCTTC
CASSAQGAAEGYTF
>TRBD2|TRBJ2-1|-|TRBV4-2
TGTGCCAGCAGCCAAGGTACCTCCGCGGGAGCTTTCAATGAGCAGTTCTTC
CASSQGTSAGAFNEQFF
>TRBD1|TRBJ2-7|-|TRBV9
TGTGCCAGCAGCGTGACCGGGACAGGTCGCCAGCAGTACTTC
CASSVTGTGRQQYF
>TRBD2|TRBJ2-2|-|TRBV7-3
TGTGCCAGCAGCTTAGGCGGGAGGGCAGGTACCGGGGAGCTGTTTTTT
CASSLGGRAGTGELFF
>TRBD1|TRBJ1-2|-|TRBV5-1
TGCGCCAGCAGACGGGACAGGGGCATAGTCGCTAACTATGGCTACACCTTC
CASRRDRGIVANYGYTF